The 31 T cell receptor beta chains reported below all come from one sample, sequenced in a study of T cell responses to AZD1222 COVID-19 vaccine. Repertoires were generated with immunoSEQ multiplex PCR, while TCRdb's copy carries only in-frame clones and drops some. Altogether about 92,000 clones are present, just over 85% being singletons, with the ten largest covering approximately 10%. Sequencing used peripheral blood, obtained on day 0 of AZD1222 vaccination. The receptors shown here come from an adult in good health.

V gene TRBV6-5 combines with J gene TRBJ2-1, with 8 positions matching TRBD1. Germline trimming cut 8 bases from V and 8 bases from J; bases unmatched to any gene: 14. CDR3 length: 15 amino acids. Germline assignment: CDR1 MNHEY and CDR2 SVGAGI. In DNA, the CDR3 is TGTGCCAGCTGCAGGGACAGGTCACGCCGCGATGAGCAGTTCTTC. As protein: CASCRDRSRRDEQFF.

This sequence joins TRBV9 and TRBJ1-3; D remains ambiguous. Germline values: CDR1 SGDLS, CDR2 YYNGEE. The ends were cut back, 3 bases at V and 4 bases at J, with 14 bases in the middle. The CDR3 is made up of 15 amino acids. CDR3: CASSGMKGWGNTIYF. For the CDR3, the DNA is TGTGCCAGCAGCGGAATGAAGGGCTGGGGAAACACCATATATTTT.

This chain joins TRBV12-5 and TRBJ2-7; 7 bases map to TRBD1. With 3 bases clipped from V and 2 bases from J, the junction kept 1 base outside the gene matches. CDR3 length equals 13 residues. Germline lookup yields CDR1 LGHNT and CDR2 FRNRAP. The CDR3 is CASGFQGAYEQYF. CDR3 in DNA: TGTGCTAGTGGTTTCCAGGGGGCCTACGAGCAGTACTTC.

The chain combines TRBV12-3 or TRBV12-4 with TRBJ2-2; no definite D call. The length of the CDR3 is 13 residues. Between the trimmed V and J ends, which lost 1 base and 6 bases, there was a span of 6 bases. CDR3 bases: TGTGCCAGCAGTTTAGAGCTTGCCGGGGAGCTGTTTTTT. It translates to CASSLELAGELFF.

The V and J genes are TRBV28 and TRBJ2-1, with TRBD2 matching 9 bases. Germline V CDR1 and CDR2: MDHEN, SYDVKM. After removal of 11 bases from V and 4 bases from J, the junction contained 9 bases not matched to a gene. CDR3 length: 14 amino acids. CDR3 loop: CAYPGLAPYNEQFF. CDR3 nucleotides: TGTGCCTACCCTGGACTAGCGCCTTACAATGAGCAGTTCTTC.

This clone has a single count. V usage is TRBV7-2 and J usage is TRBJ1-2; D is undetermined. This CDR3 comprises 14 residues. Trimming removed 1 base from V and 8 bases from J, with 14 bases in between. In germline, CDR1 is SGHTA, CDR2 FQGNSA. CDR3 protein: CASSLGMTSSGYTF. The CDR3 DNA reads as TGTGCCAGCAGCTTAGGGATGACGAGTAGCGGCTACACCTTC.

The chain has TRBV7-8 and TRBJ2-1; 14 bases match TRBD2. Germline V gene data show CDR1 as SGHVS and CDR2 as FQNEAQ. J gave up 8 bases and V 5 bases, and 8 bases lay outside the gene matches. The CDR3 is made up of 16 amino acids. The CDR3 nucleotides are TGTGCCAGCAGCACCGGACTAGCGGGGGGTATGGATGAGCAGTTCTTC. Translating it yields CASSTGLAGGMDEQFF.

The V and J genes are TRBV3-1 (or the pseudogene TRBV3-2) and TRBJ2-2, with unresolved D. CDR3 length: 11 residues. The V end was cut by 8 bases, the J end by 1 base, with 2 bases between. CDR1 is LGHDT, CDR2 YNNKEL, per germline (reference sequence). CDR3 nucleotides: TGTGCCAGCCAGAACACCGGGGAGCTGTTTTTT. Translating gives CASQNTGELFF.

CDR3 DNA: TGTGCCAGCAGGGAATCACCAAACCATGGCTACACCTTC. Protein: CASRESPNHGYTF. The gene calls are TRBV5-5 and TRBJ1-2; D not certain. CDR3 length: 13 amino acids. Germline CDR1 is SGHKS and CDR2 is YYEKEE (reference sequence). V was shortened by 5 bases and J by 6 bases, with 14 bases between the two germline ends.

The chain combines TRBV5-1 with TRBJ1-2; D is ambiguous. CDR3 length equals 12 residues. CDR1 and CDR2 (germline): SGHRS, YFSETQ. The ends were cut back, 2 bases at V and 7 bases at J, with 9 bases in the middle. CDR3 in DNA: TGCGCCAGCAGCTTAGGAGAAGGTGGCTACACCTTC. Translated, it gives CASSLGEGGYTF.

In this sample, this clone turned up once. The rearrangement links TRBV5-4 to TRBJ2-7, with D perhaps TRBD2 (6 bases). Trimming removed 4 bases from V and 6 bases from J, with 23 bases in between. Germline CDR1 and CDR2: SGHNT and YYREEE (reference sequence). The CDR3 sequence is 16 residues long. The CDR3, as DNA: TGTGCCAGCAGCCCTGACGAGCGGGTATTGGGGATCGAGCAGTACTTC. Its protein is CASSPDERVLGIEQYF.

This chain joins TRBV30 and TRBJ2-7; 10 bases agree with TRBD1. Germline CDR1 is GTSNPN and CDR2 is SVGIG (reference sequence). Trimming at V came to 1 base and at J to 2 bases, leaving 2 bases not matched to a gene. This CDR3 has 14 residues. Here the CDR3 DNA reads TGTGCCTGGAGTGCCGGGACAGGGGCCTACGAGCAGTACTTC. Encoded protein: CAWSAGTGAYEQYF.

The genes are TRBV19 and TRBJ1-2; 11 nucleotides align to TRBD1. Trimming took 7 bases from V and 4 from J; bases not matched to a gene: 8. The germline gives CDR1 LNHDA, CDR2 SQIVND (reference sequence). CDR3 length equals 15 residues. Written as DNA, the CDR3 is TGTGCCAGTAACCCTCGGACAGGGGGCATCTATGGCTACACCTTC. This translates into CASNPRTGGIYGYTF.

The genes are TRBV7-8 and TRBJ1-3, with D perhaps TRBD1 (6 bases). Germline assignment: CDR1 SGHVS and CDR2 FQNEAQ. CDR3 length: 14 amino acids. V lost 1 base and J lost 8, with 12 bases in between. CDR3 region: CASSLVTGRDTIYF. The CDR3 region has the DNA TGTGCCAGCAGCTTAGTAACAGGGAGGGACACCATATATTTT.

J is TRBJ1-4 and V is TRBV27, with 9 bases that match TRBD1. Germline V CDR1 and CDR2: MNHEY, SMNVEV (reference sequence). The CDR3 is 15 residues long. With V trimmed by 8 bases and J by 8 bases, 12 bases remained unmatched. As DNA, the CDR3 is TGTGCCAGCGGACAGGGGACGTCGGGCGGCGAAAAACTGTTTTTT. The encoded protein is CASGQGTSGGEKLFF.

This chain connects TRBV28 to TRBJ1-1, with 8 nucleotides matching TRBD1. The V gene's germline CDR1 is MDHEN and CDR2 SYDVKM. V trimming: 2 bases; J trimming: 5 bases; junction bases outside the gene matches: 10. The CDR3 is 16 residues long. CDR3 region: CASSLPARTGLTEAFF. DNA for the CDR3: TGTGCCAGCAGTTTACCCGCCAGGACAGGGTTGACTGAAGCTTTCTTT.

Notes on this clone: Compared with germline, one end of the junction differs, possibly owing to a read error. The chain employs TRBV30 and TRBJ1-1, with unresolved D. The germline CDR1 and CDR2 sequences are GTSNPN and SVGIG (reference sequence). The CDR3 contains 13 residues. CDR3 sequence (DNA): TGTGCCTGGAGTGTACCCAAATATGCATGGCGGGTCTTT. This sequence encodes CAWSVPKYAWRVF.

This chain's CDR3 is CASSGTGVGNEKLFF. For the CDR3, the DNA is TGTGCCAGCAGCGGGACAGGCGTAGGGAATGAAAAACTGTTTTTT. The rearrangement uses TRBV6-5 and TRBJ1-4; 8 bases align to TRBD1. This CDR3 comprises 15 residues. Germline V gives CDR1 MNHEY, CDR2 SVGAGI. V lost 6 bases and J lost 5; bases outside the gene matches: 8.

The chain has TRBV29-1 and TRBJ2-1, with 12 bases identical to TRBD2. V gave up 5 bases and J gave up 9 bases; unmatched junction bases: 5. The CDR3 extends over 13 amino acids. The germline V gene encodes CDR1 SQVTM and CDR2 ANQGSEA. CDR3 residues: CSVRLAGVGEQFF. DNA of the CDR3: TGCAGCGTTAGACTAGCGGGGGTCGGTGAGCAGTTCTTC.

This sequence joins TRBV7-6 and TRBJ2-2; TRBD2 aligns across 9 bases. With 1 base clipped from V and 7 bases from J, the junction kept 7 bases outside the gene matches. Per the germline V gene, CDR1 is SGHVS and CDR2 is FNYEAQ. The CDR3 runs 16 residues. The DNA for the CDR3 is TGTGCCAGCAGCTTAGGATCGCGGGAGGGCCTCGGGGAGCTGTTTTTT. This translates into CASSLGSREGLGELFF.

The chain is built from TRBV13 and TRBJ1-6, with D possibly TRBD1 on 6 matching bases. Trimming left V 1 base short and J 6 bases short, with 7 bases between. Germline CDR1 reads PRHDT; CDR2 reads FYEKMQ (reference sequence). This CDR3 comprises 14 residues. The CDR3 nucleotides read TGTGCCAGCAGCTTAGAACAGGGTAATTCACCCCTCCACTTT. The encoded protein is CASSLEQGNSPLHF.

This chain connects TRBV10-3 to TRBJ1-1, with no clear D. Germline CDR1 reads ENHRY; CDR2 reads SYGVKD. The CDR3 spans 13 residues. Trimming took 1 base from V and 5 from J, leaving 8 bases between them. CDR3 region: CAISEFSETEAFF. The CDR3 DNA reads TGTGCCATCAGTGAGTTTAGCGAGACTGAAGCTTTCTTT.

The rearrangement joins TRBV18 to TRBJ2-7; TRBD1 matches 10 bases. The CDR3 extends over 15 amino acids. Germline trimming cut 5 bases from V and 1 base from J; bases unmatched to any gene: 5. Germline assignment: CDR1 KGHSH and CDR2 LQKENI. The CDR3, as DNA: TGTGCCAGCTCAGGGGACAGGGGACCATCCTACGAGCAGTACTTC. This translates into CASSGDRGPSYEQYF. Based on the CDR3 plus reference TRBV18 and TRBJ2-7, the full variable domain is NAGVMQNPRHLVRRRGQEARLRCSPMKGHSHVYWYRQLPEEGLKFMVYLQKENIIDESGMPKERFSAEFPKEGPSILRIQQVVRGDSAAYFCASSGDRGPSYEQYFGPGTRLTVT.

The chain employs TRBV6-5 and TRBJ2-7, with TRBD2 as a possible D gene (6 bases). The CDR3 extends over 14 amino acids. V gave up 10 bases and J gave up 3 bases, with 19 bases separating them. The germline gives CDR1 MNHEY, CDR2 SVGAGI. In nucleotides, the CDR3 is TGTGCCACCCGGTGGGAGGTCGGGGGCTACGAGCAGTACTTC. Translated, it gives CATRWEVGGYEQYF.

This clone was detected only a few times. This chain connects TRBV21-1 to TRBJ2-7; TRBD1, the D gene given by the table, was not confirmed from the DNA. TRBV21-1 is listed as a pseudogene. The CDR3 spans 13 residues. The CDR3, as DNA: TGTGCCAGCAGCTCCCGAGGAAGGGGCGAGCAGTACTTC. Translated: CASSSRGRGEQYF.

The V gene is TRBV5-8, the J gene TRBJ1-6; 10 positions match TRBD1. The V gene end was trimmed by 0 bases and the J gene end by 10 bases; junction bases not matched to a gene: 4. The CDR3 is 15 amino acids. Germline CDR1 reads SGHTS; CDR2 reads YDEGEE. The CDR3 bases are TGTGCCAGCAGCTTGGGGACAGGGGGAGAATCACCCCTCCACTTT. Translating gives CASSLGTGGESPLHF.

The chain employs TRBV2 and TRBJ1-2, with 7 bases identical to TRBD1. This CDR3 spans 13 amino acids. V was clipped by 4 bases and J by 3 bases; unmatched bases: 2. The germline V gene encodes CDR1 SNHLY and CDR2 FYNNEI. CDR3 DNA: TGTGCCAGCAGTGCCAGGGGGGACTATGGCTACACCTTC. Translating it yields CASSARGDYGYTF.

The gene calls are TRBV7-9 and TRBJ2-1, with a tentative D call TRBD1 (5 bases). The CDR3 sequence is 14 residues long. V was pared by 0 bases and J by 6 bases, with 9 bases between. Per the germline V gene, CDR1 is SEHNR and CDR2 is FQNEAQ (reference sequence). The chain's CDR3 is CASSLAAGPNEQFF. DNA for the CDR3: TGTGCCAGCAGCTTAGCCGCAGGGCCCAATGAGCAGTTCTTC.

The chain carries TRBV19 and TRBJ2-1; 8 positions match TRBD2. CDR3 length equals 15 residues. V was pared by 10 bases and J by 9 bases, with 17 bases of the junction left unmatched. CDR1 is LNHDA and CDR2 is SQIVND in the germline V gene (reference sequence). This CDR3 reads CATIVDGGGPTEQFF. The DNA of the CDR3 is TGTGCCACTATCGTAGATGGCGGGGGGCCGACTGAGCAGTTCTTC.

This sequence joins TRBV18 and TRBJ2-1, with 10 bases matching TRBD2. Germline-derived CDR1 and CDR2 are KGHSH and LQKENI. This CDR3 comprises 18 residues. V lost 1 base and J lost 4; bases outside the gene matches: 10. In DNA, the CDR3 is TGTGCCAGCTCACCACGGCTAGCGGGGGCCGAATCATACAATGAGCAGTTCTTC. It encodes CASSPRLAGAESYNEQFF. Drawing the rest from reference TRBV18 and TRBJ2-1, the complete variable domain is NAGVMQNPRHLVRRRGQEARLRCSPMKGHSHVYWYRQLPEEGLKFMVYLQKENIIDESGMPKERFSAEFPKEGPSILRIQQVVRGDSAAYFCASSPRLAGAESYNEQFFGPGTRLTVL.

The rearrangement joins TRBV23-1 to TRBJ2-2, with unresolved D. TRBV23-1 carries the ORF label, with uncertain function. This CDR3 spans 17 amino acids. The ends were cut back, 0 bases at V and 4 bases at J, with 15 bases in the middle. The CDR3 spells CASSQSEAGWGTGELFF. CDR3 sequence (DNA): TGCGCCAGCAGTCAATCCGAGGCAGGATGGGGCACCGGGGAGCTGTTTTTT.